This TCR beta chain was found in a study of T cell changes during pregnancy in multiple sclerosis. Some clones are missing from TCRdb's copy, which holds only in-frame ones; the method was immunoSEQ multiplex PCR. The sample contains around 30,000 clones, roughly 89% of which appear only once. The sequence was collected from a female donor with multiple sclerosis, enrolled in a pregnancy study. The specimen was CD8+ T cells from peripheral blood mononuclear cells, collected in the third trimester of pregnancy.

CDR3 in amino acids: CASSPGGWGTEAFF. In DNA, the CDR3 is TGTGCCAGCAGCCCGGGGGGCTGGGGCACTGAAGCTTTCTTT. The J gene is TRBJ1-1, the V gene TRBV11-3, with a possible D match to TRBD1 (6 bases). Between the trimmed V and J ends, which lost 5 bases and 4 bases, there was a span of 14 bases. The CDR3 length is 14 residues. Germline assignment: CDR1 SGHNT and CDR2 YENEEA.